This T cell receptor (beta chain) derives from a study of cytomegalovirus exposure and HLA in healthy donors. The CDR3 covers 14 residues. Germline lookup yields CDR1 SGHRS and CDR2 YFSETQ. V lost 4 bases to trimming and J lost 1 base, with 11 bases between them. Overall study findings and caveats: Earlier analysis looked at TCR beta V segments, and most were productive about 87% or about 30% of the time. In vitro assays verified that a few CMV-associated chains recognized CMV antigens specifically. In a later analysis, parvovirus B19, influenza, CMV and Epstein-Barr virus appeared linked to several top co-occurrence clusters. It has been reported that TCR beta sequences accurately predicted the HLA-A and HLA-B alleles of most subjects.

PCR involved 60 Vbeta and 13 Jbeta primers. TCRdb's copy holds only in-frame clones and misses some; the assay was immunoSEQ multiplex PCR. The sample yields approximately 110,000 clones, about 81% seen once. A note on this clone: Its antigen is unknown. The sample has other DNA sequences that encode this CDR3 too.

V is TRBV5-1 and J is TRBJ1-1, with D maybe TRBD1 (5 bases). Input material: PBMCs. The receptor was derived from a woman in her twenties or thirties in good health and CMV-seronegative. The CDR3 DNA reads TGCGCCAGCAGCCTACCGCAGGGGAACACTGAAGCTTTCTTT. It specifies CASSLPQGNTEAFF.